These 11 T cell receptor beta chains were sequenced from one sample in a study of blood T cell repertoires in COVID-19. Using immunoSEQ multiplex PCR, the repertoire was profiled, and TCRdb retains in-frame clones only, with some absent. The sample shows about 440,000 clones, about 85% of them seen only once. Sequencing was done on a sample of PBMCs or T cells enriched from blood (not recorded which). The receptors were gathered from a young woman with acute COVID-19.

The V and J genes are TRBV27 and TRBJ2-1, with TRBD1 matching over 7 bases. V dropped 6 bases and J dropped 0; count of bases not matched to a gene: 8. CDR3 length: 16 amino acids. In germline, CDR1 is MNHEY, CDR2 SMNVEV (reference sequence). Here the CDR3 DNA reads TGTGCCAGCAGAACCACAGGGGCCCCCTCCTACAATGAGCAGTTCTTC. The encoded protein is CASRTTGAPSYNEQFF.

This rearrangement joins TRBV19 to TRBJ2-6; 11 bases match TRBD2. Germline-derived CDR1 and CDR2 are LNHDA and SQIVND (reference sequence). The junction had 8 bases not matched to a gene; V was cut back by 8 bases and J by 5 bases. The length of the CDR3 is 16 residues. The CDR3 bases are TGTGCCAGTCGACTAGCGGGAAGTGATAGGGCCAACGTCCTGACTTTC. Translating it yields CASRLAGSDRANVLTF.

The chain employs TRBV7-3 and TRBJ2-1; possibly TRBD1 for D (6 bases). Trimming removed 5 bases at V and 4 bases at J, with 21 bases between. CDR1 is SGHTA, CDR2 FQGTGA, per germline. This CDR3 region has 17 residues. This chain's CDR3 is CASSLTGRRFTYNEQFF. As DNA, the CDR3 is TGTGCCAGCAGCCTCACAGGGCGTCGCTTTACTTACAATGAGCAGTTCTTC.

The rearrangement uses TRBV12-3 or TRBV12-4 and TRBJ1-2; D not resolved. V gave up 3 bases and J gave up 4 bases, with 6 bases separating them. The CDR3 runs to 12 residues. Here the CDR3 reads CASSLEGYGYTF. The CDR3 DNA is TGTGCCAGCAGTTTGGAGGGCTATGGCTACACCTTC.

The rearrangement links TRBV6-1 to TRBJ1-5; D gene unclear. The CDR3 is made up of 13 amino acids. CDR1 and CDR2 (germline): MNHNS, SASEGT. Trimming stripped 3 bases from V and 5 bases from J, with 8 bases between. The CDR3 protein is CASSEVTDQPQHF. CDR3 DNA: TGTGCCAGCAGTGAGGTAACGGATCAGCCCCAGCATTTT.

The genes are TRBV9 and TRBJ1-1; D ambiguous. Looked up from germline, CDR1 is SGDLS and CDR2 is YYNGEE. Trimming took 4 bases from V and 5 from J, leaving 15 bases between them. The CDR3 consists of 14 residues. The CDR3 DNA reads TGTGCCAGCAGCCCCCAGTTCCTAGGAACTGAAGCTTTCTTT. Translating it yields CASSPQFLGTEAFF.

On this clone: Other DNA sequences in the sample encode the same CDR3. The CDR3 DNA reads as TGTGCCAGTAGTATTCAGGGTTCTAACACTGAAGCTTTCTTT. It codes for CASSIQGSNTEAFF. V is TRBV19 and J is TRBJ1-1, with D tentatively TRBD1 (5 bases). This CDR3 contains 14 residues. V was clipped by 3 bases and J by 2 bases, with 10 bases between them. The germline gives CDR1 LNHDA, CDR2 SQIVND (reference sequence).

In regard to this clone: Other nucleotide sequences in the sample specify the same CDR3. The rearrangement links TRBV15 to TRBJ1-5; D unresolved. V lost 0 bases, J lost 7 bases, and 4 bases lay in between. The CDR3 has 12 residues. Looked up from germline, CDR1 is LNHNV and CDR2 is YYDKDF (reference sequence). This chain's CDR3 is CATSRDSQPQHF. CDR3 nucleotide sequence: TGTGCCACCAGCAGAGATAGCCAGCCCCAGCATTTT.

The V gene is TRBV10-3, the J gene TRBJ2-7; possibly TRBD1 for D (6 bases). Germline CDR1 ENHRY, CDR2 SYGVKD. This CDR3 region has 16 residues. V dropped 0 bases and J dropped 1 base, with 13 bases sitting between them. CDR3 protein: CAISESGQGSSYEQYF. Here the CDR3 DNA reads TGTGCCATCAGTGAGTCTGGGCAGGGGTCTTCCTACGAGCAGTACTTC.

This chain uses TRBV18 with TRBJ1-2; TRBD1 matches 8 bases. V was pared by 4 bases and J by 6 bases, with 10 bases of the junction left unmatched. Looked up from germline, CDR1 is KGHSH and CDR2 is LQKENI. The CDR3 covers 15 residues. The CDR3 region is CASSLGTGRRDGYTF. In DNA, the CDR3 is TGTGCCAGCTCACTTGGGACAGGTCGTAGGGATGGCTACACCTTC.

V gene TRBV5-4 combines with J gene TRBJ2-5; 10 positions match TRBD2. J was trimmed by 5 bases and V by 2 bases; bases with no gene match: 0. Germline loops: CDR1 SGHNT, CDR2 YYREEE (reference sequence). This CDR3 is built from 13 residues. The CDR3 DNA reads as TGTGCCAGCAGCTTAGCGGGAGGGGAGACCCAGTACTTC. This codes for CASSLAGGETQYF.